These 7 T cell receptor beta chains share one sample of origin, sequenced in a study of CD8+ T cells in alopecia areata. RNA was extracted and reverse transcribed into cDNA as the sequencing template. The assay was immunoSEQ multiplex PCR, and TCRdb's table has in-frame clones only and misses some. In the table there are about 260,000 clones, 60% of which are singletons. Stated treatment: oral pan-JAK inhibitor, 5-10 mg twice daily. The sample in question was CD4+ T cells sorted from blood, obtained around week 54, from a patient treated with tofacitinib. These TCRs come from a human donor with alopecia areata.

The chain uses TRBV9 and TRBJ1-2; D gene ambiguous. V gave up 5 bases and J gave up 1 base, with 9 bases separating them. The CDR3 sequence is 13 residues long. CDR1 is SGDLS, CDR2 YYNGEE, per germline. Here the CDR3 DNA reads TGTGCCAGCAGAAGAGATGTTAACTATGGCTACACCTTC. Translating gives CASRRDVNYGYTF.

This clone was counted a few times. CDR3 in DNA: TGCAGTGCGAGCTGGCATTTCGAGCAGTACTTC. It is translated as CSASWHFEQYF. The chain joins TRBV20-1 to TRBJ2-7; D unresolved. Per germline, CDR1 DFQATT and CDR2 SNEGSKA (reference sequence). This CDR3 is 11 amino acids long. V gave up 6 bases and J gave up 6 bases, with 12 bases separating them.

The chain is built from TRBV5-6 and TRBJ1-5; D is unresolved. The CDR3 runs to 13 residues. The V end lost 5 bases, the J end lost 11 bases, and 17 bases lay between the germline ends. CDR1 is SGHDT, CDR2 YYEEEE, per germline. The CDR3 nucleotides read TGTGCCAGCAGTCCAGGTCCCGATCGGACCCAGCATTTT. Protein: CASSPGPDRTQHF. Based on the CDR3 plus reference TRBV5-6 and TRBJ1-5, the full variable domain is DAGVTQSPTHLIKTRGQQVTLRCSPKSGHDTVSWYQQALGQGPQFIFQYYEEEERQRGNFPDRFSGHQFPNYSSELNVNALLLGDSALYLCASSPGPDRTQHFGDGTRLSIL.

The chain recombines TRBV25-1 with TRBJ2-7; D possibly corresponds to TRBD1 (6 bases). The germline V and J ends were trimmed by 6 bases and 3 bases, with 15 bases remaining between them. Germline V gene sequence: CDR1 MGHDK, CDR2 SYGVNS. The CDR3 contains 14 residues. CDR3 coding DNA: TGTGCCAGCAGGAAGACAGGAGGACACTACGAGCAGTACTTC. This translates into CASRKTGGHYEQYF.

The genes are TRBV9 and TRBJ2-2; D is unclear. The CDR3 is 16 residues long. V dropped 0 bases and J dropped 2 bases, with 11 bases sitting between them. Germline CDR1 and CDR2: SGDLS and YYNGEE. The CDR3 loop reads CASSVGQVPNTGELFF. CDR3 nucleotide sequence: TGTGCCAGCAGCGTAGGGCAGGTTCCAAACACCGGGGAGCTGTTTTTT.

The rearrangement uses TRBV2 and TRBJ2-3; D is unresolved. Germline V gene data show CDR1 as SNHLY and CDR2 as FYNNEI. V was clipped by 8 bases and J by 2 bases, with 8 bases between them. The CDR3 length is 12 residues. CDR3 coding DNA: TGTGCCAGCGAAGAGTTCACAGATACGCAGTATTTT. Amino acid sequence: CASEEFTDTQYF.

V gene TRBV30 combines with J gene TRBJ1-3; D uncertain. Trimming stripped 3 bases from V and 0 bases from J, with 6 bases between. Germline V lookup: CDR1 GTSNPN, CDR2 SVGIG (reference sequence). CDR3 length equals 13 residues. The CDR3 DNA sequence: TGTGCCTGGAGGCGGTACTCTGGAAACACCATATATTTT. Translating gives CAWRRYSGNTIYF.